Shown below are 17 T cell receptor beta chains from a single sample sequenced in a study of T-cell memory formation after mild COVID-19. TCRdb re-derived calls from the 5' RACE reads in MiXCR, one entry per CDR3 protein. The sample contains about 500,000 distinct CDR3 sequences, roughly 20% of which appear only once. Sequencing was performed on PBMCs or a T cell subset sorted from them (not recorded which). These receptors came from an adult woman who had mild COVID-19 (a few samples of this study predate the infection). Cell type and time point are not known.

The chain uses TRBV5-1 and TRBJ2-2, with D perhaps being TRBD1 or TRBD2 (5 bases each). V lost 2 bases and J lost 1, with 12 bases in between. The V gene's germline CDR1 is SGHRS and CDR2 YFSETQ. CDR3 size: 16 residues. The DNA of the CDR3 is TGCGCCAGCAGCTTACTGGGGGTTTGGAACACCGGGGAGCTGTTTTTT. Protein product: CASSLLGVWNTGELFF. The whole variable domain, remainder taken from reference TRBV5-1 and TRBJ2-2, is KAGVTQTPRYLIKTRGQQVTLSCSPISGHRSVSWYQQTPGQGLQFLFEYFSETQRNKGNFPGRFSGRQFSNSRSEMNVSTLELGDSALYLCASSLLGVWNTGELFFGEGSRLTVL.

In this sample, this clonotype turned up a few times. V is TRBV6-1 and J is TRBJ2-7; D call uncertain. Trimming shortened V by 5 bases and J by 3 bases, and 5 bases separated the two germline ends. Germline-derived CDR1 and CDR2 are MNHNS and SASEGT. The CDR3 is made up of 11 amino acids. This CDR3 is CASSTFYEQYF. DNA of the CDR3: TGTGCCAGCAGTACTTTCTACGAGCAGTACTTC.

This clonotype was seen more than once but under ten times. The V call is TRBV6-2 or TRBV6-3, the J call TRBJ2-7, with D tentatively TRBD1 (7 bases). The V end was cut by 2 bases, the J end by 0 bases, with 20 bases between. The germline CDR1 and CDR2 sequences are MNHEY and SVGEGT. The CDR3 has 18 amino acids. CDR3 region: CASSYRLTGTAGSYEQYF. The CDR3 DNA follows: TGTGCCAGCAGTTACCGCCTCACCGGGACAGCGGGCTCCTACGAGCAGTACTTC.

This clonotype has more than one count but fewer than ten. The rearrangement links TRBV4-3 to TRBJ2-2; the match to TRBD2 covers 7 bases. V trimming: 1 base; J trimming: 3 bases; junction bases outside the gene matches: 11. CDR1 LGHNA and CDR2 YSLEER come from the germline V gene. The CDR3 is made up of 18 amino acids. CDR3 nucleotides: TGCGCCAGCAGCCAAGGAATCCGGCGGGAGTGGGACACCGGGGAGCTGTTTTTT. Residues: CASSQGIRREWDTGELFF.

In this sample, this clonotype turned up many times. The J gene is TRBJ2-1, the V gene TRBV24-1, with D tentatively TRBD2 (6 bases). CDR1 is KGHDR and CDR2 is SFDVKD in the germline V gene. Trimming pared 4 bases from V and 5 bases from J, leaving 14 bases between. The CDR3 runs to 15 residues. CDR3 sequence reads: CATSDPSTGDNEQFF. In DNA, the CDR3 is TGTGCCACCAGTGACCCCTCGACGGGGGACAATGAGCAGTTCTTC.

This clonotype has more than one count but fewer than ten. V and J are TRBV19 and TRBJ2-2; D is uncertain. CDR1 and CDR2 (germline): LNHDA, SQIVND (reference sequence). Trimming left V 8 bases short and J 4 bases short, with 14 bases between. This CDR3 spans 14 amino acids. CDR3 in DNA: TGTGCCAGTCGTGAGGAAGTCAGCACCGGGGAGCTGTTTTTT. Translation: CASREEVSTGELFF.

V usage is TRBV7-9 and J usage is TRBJ2-5, with 7 bases lining up with TRBD2. J gave up 4 bases and V 0 bases, and 8 bases lay outside the gene matches. The length of the CDR3 is 16 residues. In germline, CDR1 is SEHNR, CDR2 FQNEAQ (reference sequence). This chain's CDR3 is CASSLAGLVRTETQYF. CDR3 sequence (DNA): TGTGCCAGCAGCTTAGCAGGACTAGTTCGAACAGAGACCCAGTACTTC. Using reference TRBV7-9 and TRBJ2-5 for the parts outside the CDR3, the full variable domain is DTGVSQNPRHKITKRGQNVTFRCDPISEHNRLYWYRQTLGQGPEFLTYFQNEAQLEKSRLLSDRFSAERPKGSFSTLEIQRTEQGDSAMYLCASSLAGLVRTETQYFGPGTRLLVL.

There are a few counts of this clonotype. The chain joins TRBV5-1 to TRBJ1-1; no reliable D call. CDR3 size: 15 residues. The V gene lost 0 bases and the J gene lost 1 base, with 10 bases spanning the gap. Germline CDR1 SGHRS, CDR2 YFSETQ. The CDR3 loop is CASSLGGRTNTEAFF. CDR3 sequence (DNA): TGCGCCAGCAGCTTGGGTGGTCGAACGAACACTGAAGCTTTCTTT.

This clonotype has at least ten counts. The chain has TRBV7-9 and TRBJ1-6; D call uncertain. The germline V and J ends were trimmed by 4 bases and 5 bases, with 12 bases remaining between them. CDR1 is SEHNR and CDR2 is FQNEAQ in the germline V gene (reference sequence). The CDR3 extends over 15 amino acids. In DNA, the CDR3 is TGTGCCAGCAGCTCGGGTGGGTCGAATAATTCACCCCTCCACTTT. Its translation is CASSSGGSNNSPLHF.

This clonotype occurred many times. This chain connects TRBV5-1 to TRBJ2-1; D is possibly TRBD2 (7 bases). The CDR3 is 15 amino acids. From germline, CDR1 is SGHRS and CDR2 YFSETQ. Between the trimmed V and J ends, which lost 4 bases and 1 base, there was a span of 12 bases. The DNA of the CDR3 is TGCGCCAGCAGCAGGGGGGGAGGGTCCTACAATGAGCAGTTCTTC. Amino acids: CASSRGGGSYNEQFF.

The gene calls are TRBV12-3 or TRBV12-4 and TRBJ1-1; possibly TRBD1 for D (5 bases). There are 12 residues in the CDR3. V dropped 3 bases and J dropped 6 bases, with 8 bases sitting between them. The DNA of the CDR3 is TGTGCCAGCAGTTTTGGGGGACCTGAAGCTTTCTTT. The encoded protein is CASSFGGPEAFF.

This clonotype turned up a few times. The chain recombines TRBV12-3 or TRBV12-4 with TRBJ2-1; no firm D call. V was shortened by 6 bases and J by 4 bases, with 13 bases between the two germline ends. This CDR3 comprises 14 residues. This chain's CDR3 is CASSTWAQYNEQFF. The CDR3 DNA follows: TGTGCCAGCAGCACCTGGGCACAATACAATGAGCAGTTCTTC.

V gene TRBV9 combines with J gene TRBJ2-5; 7 nucleotides agree with TRBD2. The V gene end was trimmed by 5 bases and the J gene end by 5 bases; junction bases not matched to a gene: 6. Per germline, CDR1 SGDLS and CDR2 YYNGEE. CDR3 length: 13 amino acids. CDR3 sequence: CASSELGGETQYF. The CDR3 nucleotides read TGTGCCAGCAGTGAACTCGGGGGGGAGACCCAGTACTTC.

The V call is TRBV7-6, the J call TRBJ2-1; D not certain. The CDR3 length is 16 residues. The germline gives CDR1 SGHVS, CDR2 FNYEAQ. With 0 bases removed from V and 8 bases from J, the gap between germline ends came to 17 bases. CDR3 DNA sequence: TGTGCCAGCAGCTTAGCGACTCCCTTAGCCCCCGATGAGCAGTTCTTC. Amino acids: CASSLATPLAPDEQFF.

There are a few counts of this clonotype. V usage is TRBV5-1 and J usage is TRBJ2-2; weak D call: TRBD2 (5 bases). Germline CDR1 reads SGHRS; CDR2 reads YFSETQ. Trimming pared 4 bases from V and 5 bases from J, leaving 9 bases between. The CDR3 consists of 13 residues. For the CDR3, the DNA is TGCGCCAGCAGCCTGGAGGTGACCGGGGAGCTGTTTTTT. Protein product: CASSLEVTGELFF.

The genes are TRBV7-2 and TRBJ2-1; the match to TRBD2 covers 12 bases. J gave up 3 bases and V 10 bases, and 7 bases lay outside the gene matches. This CDR3 comprises 15 residues. Germline CDR1 and CDR2: SGHTA and FQGNSA. This CDR3 is CATATTSGSYNEQFF. CDR3 sequence (DNA): TGTGCCACCGCCACGACTAGCGGGAGCTACAATGAGCAGTTCTTC.

A few counts support this clonotype. This rearrangement joins TRBV5-6 to TRBJ2-7, with 9 bases matching TRBD2. Germline assignment: CDR1 SGHDT and CDR2 YYEEEE. The V and J ends lost 1 base and 4 bases, in that order; junction bases with no gene match: 6. The CDR3 contains 15 residues. CDR3 nucleotides: TGTGCCAGCAGCTTGAGAGGACTAGCGATTTACGAGCAGTACTTC. Its protein is CASSLRGLAIYEQYF.